The 2 T cell receptor beta chains below all came from one sample that was sequenced in a study of cytomegalovirus exposure and HLA in healthy donors. Only in-frame clones appear in the TCRdb table, and some are missing; sequencing was by immunoSEQ multiplex PCR. The table lists 60,000 to 65,000 clones, less than 96% of them singletons, with 1.2% in the top ten. The specimen was PBMCs. The source is a woman under 30 in good health and CMV-seronegative.

The rearrangement links TRBV9 to TRBJ2-7; D is uncertain. Germline V lookup: CDR1 SGDLS, CDR2 YYNGEE. This CDR3 comprises 12 residues. Trimming shortened V by 4 bases and J by 0 bases, and 5 bases separated the two germline ends. The CDR3 here is CASSSRSYEQYF. The CDR3 region has the DNA TGTGCCAGCAGCTCCCGCTCCTACGAGCAGTACTTC.

The chain recombines TRBV5-1 with TRBJ1-2; TRBD1 matches at 10 bases. Germline trimming cut 4 bases from V and 1 base from J; bases unmatched to any gene: 13. Germline V gives CDR1 SGHRS, CDR2 YFSETQ. This CDR3 region has 18 residues. The CDR3, as DNA: TGCGCCAGCAGCACCCCCGGGACAGGGGACTTCCTTAACTATGGCTACACCTTC. Translation gives CASSTPGTGDFLNYGYTF.